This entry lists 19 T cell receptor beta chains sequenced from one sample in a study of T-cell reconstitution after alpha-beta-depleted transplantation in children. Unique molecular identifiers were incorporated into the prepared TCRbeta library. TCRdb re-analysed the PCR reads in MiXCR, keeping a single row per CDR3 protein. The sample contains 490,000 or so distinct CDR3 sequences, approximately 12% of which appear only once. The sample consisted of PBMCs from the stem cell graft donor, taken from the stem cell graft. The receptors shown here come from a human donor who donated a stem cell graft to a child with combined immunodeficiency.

CDR3: CASSPKGGFYEQYF. The DNA for the CDR3 is TGTGCCAGCAGCCCAAAAGGGGGATTCTACGAGCAGTACTTC. V gene TRBV6-1 combines with J gene TRBJ2-7; tentatively, D is TRBD1 (6 bases). The V end was cut by 6 bases, the J end by 3 bases, with 15 bases between. Germline values: CDR1 MNHNS, CDR2 SASEGT. The CDR3 spans 14 residues.

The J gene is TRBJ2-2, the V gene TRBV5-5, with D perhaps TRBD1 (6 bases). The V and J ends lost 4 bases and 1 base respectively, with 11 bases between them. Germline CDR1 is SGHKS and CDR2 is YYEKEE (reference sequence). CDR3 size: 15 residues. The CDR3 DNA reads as TGTGCCAGCAGCCCCCGGACAGAGAACACCGGGGAGCTGTTTTTT. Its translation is CASSPRTENTGELFF.

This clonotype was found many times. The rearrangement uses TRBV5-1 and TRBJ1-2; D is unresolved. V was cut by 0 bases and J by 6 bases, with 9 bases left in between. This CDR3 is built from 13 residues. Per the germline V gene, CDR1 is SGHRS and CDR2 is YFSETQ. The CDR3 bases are TGCGCCAGCAGCTTGGTCGGGCCAAATGGCTACACCTTC. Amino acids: CASSLVGPNGYTF.

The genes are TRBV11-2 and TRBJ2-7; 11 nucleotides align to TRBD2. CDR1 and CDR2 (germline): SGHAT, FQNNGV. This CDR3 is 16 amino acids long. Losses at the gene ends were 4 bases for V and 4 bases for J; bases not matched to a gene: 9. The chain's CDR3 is CASSSVMTSGIYEQYF. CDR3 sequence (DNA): TGTGCCAGCAGCTCCGTAATGACTAGCGGGATATACGAGCAGTACTTC.

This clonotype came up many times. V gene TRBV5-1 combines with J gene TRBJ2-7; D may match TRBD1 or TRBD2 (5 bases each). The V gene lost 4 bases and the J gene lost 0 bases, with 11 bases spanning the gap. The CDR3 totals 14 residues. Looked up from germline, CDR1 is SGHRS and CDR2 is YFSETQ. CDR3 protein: CASSLEGTSYEQYF. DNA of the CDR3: TGCGCCAGCAGCCTTGAGGGGACCTCCTACGAGCAGTACTTC. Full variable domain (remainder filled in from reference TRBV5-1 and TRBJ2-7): KAGVTQTPRYLIKTRGQQVTLSCSPISGHRSVSWYQQTPGQGLQFLFEYFSETQRNKGNFPGRFSGRQFSNSRSEMNVSTLELGDSALYLCASSLEGTSYEQYFGPGTRLTVT.

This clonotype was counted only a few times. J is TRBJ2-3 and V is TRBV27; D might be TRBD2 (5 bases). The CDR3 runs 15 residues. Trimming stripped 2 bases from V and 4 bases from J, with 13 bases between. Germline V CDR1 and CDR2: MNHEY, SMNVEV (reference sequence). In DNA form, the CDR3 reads TGTGCCAGCAGTTTACTTACAGCGGCCCCAGATACGCAGTATTTT. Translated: CASSLLTAAPDTQYF.

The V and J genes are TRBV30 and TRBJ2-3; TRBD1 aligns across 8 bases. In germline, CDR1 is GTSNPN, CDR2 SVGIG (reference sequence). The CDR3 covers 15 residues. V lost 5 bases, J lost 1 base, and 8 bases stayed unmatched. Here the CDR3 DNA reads TGTGCCTGGTCCGAGACAGGGGAGGGCACAGATACGCAGTATTTT. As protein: CAWSETGEGTDTQYF.

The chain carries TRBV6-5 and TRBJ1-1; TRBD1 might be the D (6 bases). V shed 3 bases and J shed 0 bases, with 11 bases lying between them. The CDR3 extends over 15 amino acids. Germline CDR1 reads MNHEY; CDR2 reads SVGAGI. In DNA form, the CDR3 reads TGTGCCAGCAGTTATACCGACAGGTTGAACACTGAAGCTTTCTTT. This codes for CASSYTDRLNTEAFF.

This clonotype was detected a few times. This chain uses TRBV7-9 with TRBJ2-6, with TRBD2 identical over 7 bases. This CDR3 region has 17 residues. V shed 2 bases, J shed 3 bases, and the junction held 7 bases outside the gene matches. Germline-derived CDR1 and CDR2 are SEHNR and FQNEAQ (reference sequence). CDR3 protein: CASSLSLGGYGANVLTF. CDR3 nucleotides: TGTGCCAGCAGCTTAAGTCTGGGGGGGTATGGGGCCAACGTCCTGACTTTC.

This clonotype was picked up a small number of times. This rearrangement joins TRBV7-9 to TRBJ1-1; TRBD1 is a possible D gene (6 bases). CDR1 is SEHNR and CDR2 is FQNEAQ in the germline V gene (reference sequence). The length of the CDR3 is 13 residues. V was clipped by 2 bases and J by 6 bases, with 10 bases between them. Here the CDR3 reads CASSLTGQAEAFF. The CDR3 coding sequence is TGTGCCAGCAGCTTAACAGGGCAAGCTGAAGCTTTCTTT.

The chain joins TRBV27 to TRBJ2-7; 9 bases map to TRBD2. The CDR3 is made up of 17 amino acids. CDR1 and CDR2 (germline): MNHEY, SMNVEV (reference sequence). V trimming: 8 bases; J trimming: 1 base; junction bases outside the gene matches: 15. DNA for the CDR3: TGTGCCAGCGCCCCTGGGACGCGGGAGGGAATTTCCTACGAGCAGTACTTC. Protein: CASAPGTREGISYEQYF.

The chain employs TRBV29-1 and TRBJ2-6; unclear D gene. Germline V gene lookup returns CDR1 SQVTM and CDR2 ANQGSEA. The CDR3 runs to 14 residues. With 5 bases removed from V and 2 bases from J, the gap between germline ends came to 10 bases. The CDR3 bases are TGCAGCGTTCCGAGCTCCCCTGGGGCCAACGTCCTGACTTTC. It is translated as CSVPSSPGANVLTF.

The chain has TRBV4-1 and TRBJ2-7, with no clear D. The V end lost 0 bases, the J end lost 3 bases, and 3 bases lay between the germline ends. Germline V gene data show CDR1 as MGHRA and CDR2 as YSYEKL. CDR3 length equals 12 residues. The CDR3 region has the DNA TGCGCCAGCAGCCAAGACAACTACGAGCAGTACTTC. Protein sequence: CASSQDNYEQYF.

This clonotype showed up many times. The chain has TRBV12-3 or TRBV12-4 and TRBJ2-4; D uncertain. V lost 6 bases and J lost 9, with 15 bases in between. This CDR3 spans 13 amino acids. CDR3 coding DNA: TGTGCCAGCAGCCGGTCCCAAAAAGGCATTCAGTACTTC. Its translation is CASSRSQKGIQYF.

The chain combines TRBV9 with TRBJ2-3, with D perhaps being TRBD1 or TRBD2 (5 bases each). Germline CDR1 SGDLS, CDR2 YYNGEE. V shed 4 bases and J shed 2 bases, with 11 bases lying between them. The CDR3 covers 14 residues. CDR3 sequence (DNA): TGTGCCAGCAGCCCCCGGGACCTCACAGATACGCAGTATTTT. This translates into CASSPRDLTDTQYF.

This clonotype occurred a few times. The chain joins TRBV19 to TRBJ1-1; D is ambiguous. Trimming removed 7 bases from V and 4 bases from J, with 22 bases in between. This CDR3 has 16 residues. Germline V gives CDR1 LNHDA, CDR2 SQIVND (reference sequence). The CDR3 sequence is CASNPLASPSGTEAFF. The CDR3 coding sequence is TGTGCCAGTAATCCCCTAGCGTCCCCGAGCGGCACTGAAGCTTTCTTT.

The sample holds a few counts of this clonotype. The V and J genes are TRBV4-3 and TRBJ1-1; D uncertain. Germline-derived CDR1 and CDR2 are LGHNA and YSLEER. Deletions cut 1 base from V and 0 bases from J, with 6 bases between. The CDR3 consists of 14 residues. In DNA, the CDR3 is TGCGCCAGCAGCCAAGTGGGGATGAACACTGAAGCTTTCTTT. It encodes CASSQVGMNTEAFF.

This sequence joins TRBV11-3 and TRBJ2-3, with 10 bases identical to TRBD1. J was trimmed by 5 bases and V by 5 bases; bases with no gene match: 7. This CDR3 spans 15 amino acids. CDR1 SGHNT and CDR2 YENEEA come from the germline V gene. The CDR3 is CASSKRDRGKDTQYF. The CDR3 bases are TGTGCCAGCAGCAAAAGGGACAGGGGAAAAGATACGCAGTATTTT.

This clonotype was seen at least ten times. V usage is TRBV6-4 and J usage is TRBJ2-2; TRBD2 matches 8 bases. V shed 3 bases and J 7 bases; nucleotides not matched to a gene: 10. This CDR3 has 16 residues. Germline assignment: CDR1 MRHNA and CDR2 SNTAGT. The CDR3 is CASSEESGSGGGELFF. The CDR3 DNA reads TGTGCCAGCAGTGAAGAAAGCGGGAGTGGCGGCGGGGAGCTGTTTTTT.